At least ten counts were recorded for the clone carrying this T cell receptor beta chain. The target antigen is unknown. The sample is drawn from a study of regulatory T cells in long-lasting Graves disease. Study-wide results and caveats: Persistent cases favored TRBV28, TRBJ1-2 and TRBJ2-5.

To make TCR beta libraries, researchers used iRepertoire HTBI primers and Arm-PCR of CDR3 regions. MiXCR was run by TCRdb on the multiplex PCR reads, yielding one entry per CDR3 protein. Of approximately 490,000 distinct CDR3 sequences detected, about a sixth appear once; the ten largest clones hold 10% to 15%. The time point denotes: newly diagnosed GD, antithyroid drugs for less than 3 months. There was RNA extracted from PBMCs, and the TCR library was made from it. Under American Thyroid Association guidelines, Graves' disease was diagnosed. Germline CDR1 reads DFQATT; CDR2 reads SNEGSKA (reference sequence). The V gene lost 0 bases and the J gene lost 3 bases, with 14 bases spanning the gap. The CDR3 spans 16 residues. The sample was also linked to a second study, of T cells in Graves' hyperthyroidism and ophthalmopathy. From that paper: Patients aged 18 to 65 had newly diagnosed hyperthyroidism lasting under 2 months. Blood held most thyroid clonotypes expanded above 0.001 frequency.

The TCR was taken from a man aged 35 to 55 with Graves disease. V is TRBV20-1 and J is TRBJ2-2; possible D gene TRBD2, 6 bases. The sample in question was peripheral blood mononuclear cells (PBMCs), obtained at new diagnosis, from a patient treated with antithyroid drugs. CDR3 nucleotide sequence: TGCAGTGCTAGAGATTCGAGACTAGAGGACACCGGGGAGCTGTTTTTT. This translates into CSARDSRLEDTGELFF.